Below are 29 T cell receptor beta chains sequenced from a single sample in a study of blood T cell repertoires in COVID-19. Profiled with immunoSEQ multiplex PCR; TCRdb holds only in-frame clones, not every one. Here the sample spans about 93,000 clones, about 88% being singletons. Sequencing was performed on peripheral blood. These receptors came from an elderly woman with acute or convalescent COVID-19.

This clone was detected a few times. The rearrangement links TRBV12-5 to TRBJ1-1; D remains ambiguous. This CDR3 is built from 13 residues. Deletions cut 1 base from V and 10 bases from J, with 13 bases between. The germline CDR1 and CDR2 sequences are LGHNT and FRNRAP. This chain's CDR3 is CASGLAPPLRAFF. The CDR3 bases are TGTGCTAGTGGTTTGGCCCCTCCCCTCAGAGCTTTCTTT. The whole variable domain, remainder taken from reference TRBV12-5 and TRBJ1-1, is DARVTQTPRHKVTEMGQEVTMRCQPILGHNTVFWYRQTMMQGLELLAYFRNRAPLDDSGMPKDRFSAEMPDATLATLKIQPSEPRDSAVYFCASGLAPPLRAFFGQGTRLTVV.

Remarks on this clone: One junction end disagrees with the germline gene, perhaps due to a read error. The chain couples TRBV5-5 to TRBJ2-4; 8 nucleotides agree with TRBD1. CDR1 and CDR2 (germline): SGHKS, YYEKEE (reference sequence). The CDR3 runs to 16 residues. The CDR3: CASSRRAGGVENIQYF. The CDR3 region has the DNA TGTGCCAGCAGCCGACGAGCAGGGGGCGTTGAAAACATTCAGTACTTT.

This clone was seen once. The V call is TRBV19, the J call TRBJ2-3; the D gene is possibly TRBD2 (6 bases). CDR1 is LNHDA and CDR2 is SQIVND in the germline V gene (reference sequence). This CDR3 is built from 17 residues. The ends were cut back, 5 bases at V and 7 bases at J, with 25 bases in the middle. CDR3 in amino acids: CASSPSGTWSSFYTQYF. Here the CDR3 DNA reads TGTGCCAGTAGTCCTTCCGGGACTTGGTCGTCGTTTTATACGCAGTATTTT. Complete variable domain (other parts from reference TRBV19 and TRBJ2-3): DGGITQSPKYLFRKEGQNVTLSCEQNLNHDAMYWYRQDPGQGLRLIYYSQIVNDFQKGDIAEGYSVSREKKESFPLTVTSAQKNPTAFYLCASSPSGTWSSFYTQYFGPGTRLTVL.

The chain combines TRBV25-1 with TRBJ1-4, with 8 bases matching TRBD1. The CDR3 totals 18 residues. V shed 4 bases, J shed 2 bases, and the junction held 12 bases outside the gene matches. The germline V gene encodes CDR1 MGHDK and CDR2 SYGVNS. For the CDR3, the DNA is TGTGCCAGCAGTGCTGTCAGGGGGCGAGTTAGGACTAATGAAAAACTGTTTTTT. The encoded protein is CASSAVRGRVRTNEKLFF.

The chain has TRBV20-1 and TRBJ1-2, with unresolved D. The V end lost 6 bases, the J end lost 9 bases, and 14 bases lay between the germline ends. The CDR3 has 11 amino acids. Germline CDR1 DFQATT, CDR2 SNEGSKA (reference sequence). The CDR3 protein is CSAQTPQSYTF. The CDR3 nucleotides read TGCAGTGCCCAGACGCCACAGAGCTACACCTTC.

The chain couples TRBV6-5 to TRBJ1-5, with D unclear. The germline CDR1 and CDR2 sequences are MNHEY and SVGAGI. The CDR3 has 14 amino acids. The V and J ends lost 6 bases and 3 bases respectively, with 12 bases between them. The CDR3 sequence: CASRAPGYNQPQHF. CDR3 coding DNA: TGTGCCAGCAGGGCCCCGGGTTACAATCAGCCCCAGCATTTT.

This clone was picked up one time. V usage is TRBV24-1 and J usage is TRBJ1-4, with a weak D call TRBD1 (6 bases). This CDR3 has 15 amino acids. Germline lookup yields CDR1 KGHDR and CDR2 SFDVKD. Trimming took off 4 bases at V and 0 bases at J, with 8 bases between the two ends. CDR3 protein: CATSDRTATNEKLFF. The CDR3, as DNA: TGTGCCACCAGTGACCGGACAGCAACTAATGAAAAACTGTTTTTT.

Remarks on this clone: One end of the junction varies from germline; a read error may be responsible. The CDR3 region is CASTMGGFGAKNIQYF. The CDR3 DNA reads as TGCGCCAGCACTATGGGGGGGTTTGGGGCCAAAAACATTCAGTACTTT. The V and J genes are TRBV5-1 and TRBJ2-4; 7 nucleotides line up with TRBD2. Germline CDR1 and CDR2: SGHRS and YFSETQ. There are 16 residues in the CDR3.

This clone was detected only a few times. The same CDR3 arises from other DNA sequences in this sample as well. The rearrangement uses TRBV19 and TRBJ2-7, with D uncertain. Germline V gene data show CDR1 as LNHDA and CDR2 as SQIVND (reference sequence). Deletions cut 5 bases from V and 3 bases from J, with 11 bases between. This CDR3 comprises 13 residues. Here the CDR3 DNA reads TGTGCCAGTAGTGTTACAGTAGGCTACGAGCAGTACTTC. This gives the protein CASSVTVGYEQYF.

The chain links TRBV10-3 to TRBJ2-2, with 8 bases fitting TRBD1. This CDR3 spans 13 amino acids. Unmatched junction bases numbered 7, after V lost 10 bases and J lost 6 bases. Per germline, CDR1 ENHRY and CDR2 SYGVKD. CDR3 amino acids: CATQDRESGELFF. Written as DNA, the CDR3 is TGTGCCACCCAGGACAGGGAGTCCGGGGAGCTGTTTTTT.

DNA of the CDR3: TGTGCCAGCAGCCGTAGCAATCAGCCCCAGCATTTT. Translated: CASSRSNQPQHF. This rearrangement joins TRBV7-9 to TRBJ1-5; D is unclear. The germline V and J ends were trimmed by 5 bases and 0 bases, with 2 bases remaining between them. The CDR3 spans 12 residues. In germline, CDR1 is SEHNR, CDR2 FQNEAQ (reference sequence).

CDR3 sequence (DNA): TGTGCCAGTAGTCCCTCCTGGCGGGGGGCCTGGTATTTT. The encoded protein is CASSPSWRGAWYF. V usage is TRBV19 and J usage is TRBJ2-3; 8 bases line up with TRBD2. Looked up from germline, CDR1 is LNHDA and CDR2 is SQIVND (reference sequence). This CDR3 is 13 amino acids long. The J segment lost 14 bases and the V segment lost 5 bases, leaving 12 bases of the junction unmatched. The whole variable domain, remainder taken from reference TRBV19 and TRBJ2-3, is DGGITQSPKYLFRKEGQNVTLSCEQNLNHDAMYWYRQDPGQGLRLIYYSQIVNDFQKGDIAEGYSVSREKKESFPLTVTSAQKNPTAFYLCASSPSWRGAWYFGPGTRLTVL.

This chain joins TRBV5-1 and TRBJ1-2; D may be TRBD1 (5 bases). V dropped 0 bases and J dropped 6 bases, with 15 bases sitting between them. Germline CDR1 is SGHRS and CDR2 is YFSETQ. There are 15 residues in the CDR3. Written as DNA, the CDR3 is TGCGCCAGCAGCTTGGCCAGGGAGGATAAAGATGGCTACACCTTC. Encoded protein: CASSLAREDKDGYTF.

V is TRBV27 and J is TRBJ1-1, with 7 bases fitting TRBD1. V lost 4 bases and J lost 6; bases outside the gene matches: 8. This CDR3 contains 14 residues. CDR1 MNHEY and CDR2 SMNVEV come from the germline V gene (reference sequence). The CDR3 DNA sequence: TGTGCCAGCAGTTCACGACAGGGAAGGGCTGAAGCTTTCTTT. Translation: CASSSRQGRAEAFF.

This clone was seen only once. This chain uses TRBV6-1 with TRBJ2-1; 9 positions agree with TRBD1. Germline trimming cut 4 bases from V and 0 bases from J; bases unmatched to any gene: 10. In germline, CDR1 is MNHNS, CDR2 SASEGT. The CDR3 totals 18 residues. CDR3 DNA: TGTGCCAGCAGTGGGAAATCCGGGACAGGGATCTCCTACAATGAGCAGTTCTTC. It yields the protein CASSGKSGTGISYNEQFF.

The rearrangement joins TRBV19 to TRBJ1-5; D gene uncertain. The CDR3 spans 16 residues. Germline CDR1 reads LNHDA; CDR2 reads SQIVND (reference sequence). Trimming left V 3 bases short and J 2 bases short, with 14 bases between. CDR3 in DNA: TGTGCCAGTAGTATGAGGGTGGGTCCGGGCAATCAGCCCCAGCATTTT. Its translation: CASSMRVGPGNQPQHF.

The V call is TRBV5-6, the J call TRBJ1-3, with TRBD1 as a possible D gene (5 bases). Trimming cost V 4 bases and J 0 bases, with 8 bases left between them. Germline-derived CDR1 and CDR2 are SGHDT and YYEEEE. The CDR3 runs 14 residues. The CDR3 is CASSLGASGNTIYF. The CDR3 DNA is TGTGCCAGCAGCCTAGGGGCCTCTGGAAACACCATATATTTT.

V and J are TRBV2 and TRBJ2-1; D perhaps matches TRBD1 (6 bases). The V end was cut by 6 bases, the J end by 0 bases, with 12 bases between. The CDR3 loop spans 15 amino acids. In germline, CDR1 is SNHLY, CDR2 FYNNEI. The CDR3 sequence: CASSRGTNSYNEQFF. DNA of the CDR3: TGTGCCAGCAGCCGAGGGACAAACTCCTACAATGAGCAGTTCTTC.

The chain has TRBV5-1 and TRBJ2-1; D ambiguous. Germline loops: CDR1 SGHRS, CDR2 YFSETQ. Trimming removed 8 bases from V and 4 bases from J, with 13 bases in between. The CDR3 has 13 residues. This chain's CDR3 is CASAQATYNEQFF. In DNA form, the CDR3 reads TGCGCCAGTGCGCAGGCGACGTACAATGAGCAGTTCTTC.

The rearrangement links TRBV5-1 to TRBJ1-2; D is unresolved. CDR1 is SGHRS and CDR2 is YFSETQ in the germline V gene. The CDR3 totals 13 residues. V dropped 0 bases and J dropped 8 bases, with 11 bases sitting between them. CDR3 bases: TGCGCCAGCAGCTTGGAGGCGGCCTGGGGCTACACCTTC. It specifies CASSLEAAWGYTF.

This chain connects TRBV28 to TRBJ2-7; TRBD1 matches at 7 bases. V was pared by 3 bases and J by 3 bases, with 11 bases of the junction left unmatched. Germline V lookup: CDR1 MDHEN, CDR2 SYDVKM. This CDR3 has 16 amino acids. DNA for the CDR3: TGTGCCAGCAGTTTCCGTCTCGGGGACAGTAACTACGAGCAGTACTTC. This encodes CASSFRLGDSNYEQYF.

The chain employs TRBV5-1 and TRBJ2-3; D is perhaps TRBD1 (6 bases). Germline assignment: CDR1 SGHRS and CDR2 YFSETQ. V shed 4 bases and J shed 2 bases, with 14 bases lying between them. The CDR3 runs 15 residues. CDR3 DNA: TGCGCCAGCAGCCCCCAAGGACAGATCACAGATACGCAGTATTTT. Translating it yields CASSPQGQITDTQYF.

The rearrangement uses TRBV10-3 and TRBJ2-1; no definite D call. This CDR3 comprises 15 residues. V was cut by 2 bases and J by 3 bases, with 11 bases left in between. Germline V gene data show CDR1 as ENHRY and CDR2 as SYGVKD. The CDR3 spells CAISEVTTNYNEQFF. CDR3 in DNA: TGTGCCATCAGTGAGGTCACTACCAACTACAATGAGCAGTTCTTC.

V and J are TRBV10-3 and TRBJ2-1; 9 bases are a match to TRBD1. The CDR3 spans 15 residues. Unmatched junction bases numbered 4, after V lost 2 bases and J lost 5 bases. CDR1 is ENHRY, CDR2 SYGVKD, per germline. CDR3 DNA: TGTGCCATCAGTGAGCAGGACAGGGGAAACAATGAGCAGTTCTTC. Amino acid sequence: CAISEQDRGNNEQFF.

With regard to this clone: The same CDR3 also results from other DNA sequences found in this sample. Here the CDR3 DNA reads TGTGCCAGCTCACCAGGGCTGGAAAACTATGGCTACACCTTC. It translates to CASSPGLENYGYTF. J is TRBJ1-2 and V is TRBV18; D remains ambiguous. The V end was cut by 2 bases, the J end by 2 bases, with 9 bases between. Germline CDR1 reads KGHSH; CDR2 reads LQKENI. CDR3 length: 14 residues.

This sequence joins TRBV12-1 and TRBJ2-5; the D segment call TRBD2 is taken from the table without a DNA check. TRBV12-1 is marked as a pseudogene. The CDR3 consists of 11 residues. CDR3 loop: CASSSRGTQYF. For the CDR3, the DNA is TGTGCCAGCAGTTCACGGGGGACCCAGTACTTC.

The rearrangement uses TRBV20-1 and TRBJ2-3, with 13 nucleotides matching TRBD2. With 3 bases clipped from V and 8 bases from J, the junction kept 11 bases outside the gene matches. This CDR3 is built from 16 residues. Germline V gene lookup returns CDR1 DFQATT and CDR2 SNEGSKA (reference sequence). The CDR3 reads CSASPRLAGGPGTQYF. The DNA of the CDR3 is TGCAGTGCTAGTCCCCGACTAGCGGGGGGCCCAGGTACGCAGTATTTT.

The V call is TRBV7-6, the J call TRBJ2-7; a possible D gene is TRBD2 (6 bases). Per the germline V gene, CDR1 is SGHVS and CDR2 is FNYEAQ. V shed 7 bases and J shed 7 bases, with 11 bases lying between them. The CDR3 consists of 11 residues. DNA of the CDR3: TGTGCCAGCAACTCAGGGAGGGAGCAGTACTTC. Translated: CASNSGREQYF.

This clone came up a few times. V and J are TRBV9 and TRBJ2-1; D might be TRBD1 (5 bases). The CDR3 has 15 amino acids. Trimming took 1 base from V and 4 from J, leaving 12 bases between them. Germline assignment: CDR1 SGDLS and CDR2 YYNGEE. CDR3 residues: CASSVSPRGYNEQFF. The CDR3 nucleotides are TGTGCCAGCAGCGTAAGCCCTAGGGGTTACAATGAGCAGTTCTTC. Full variable domain (rest looked up from reference TRBV9 and TRBJ2-1): DSGVTQTPKHLITATGQRVTLRCSPRSGDLSVYWYQQSLDQGLQFLIQYYNGEERAKGNILERFSAQQFPDLHSELNLSSLELGDSALYFCASSVSPRGYNEQFFGPGTRLTVL.